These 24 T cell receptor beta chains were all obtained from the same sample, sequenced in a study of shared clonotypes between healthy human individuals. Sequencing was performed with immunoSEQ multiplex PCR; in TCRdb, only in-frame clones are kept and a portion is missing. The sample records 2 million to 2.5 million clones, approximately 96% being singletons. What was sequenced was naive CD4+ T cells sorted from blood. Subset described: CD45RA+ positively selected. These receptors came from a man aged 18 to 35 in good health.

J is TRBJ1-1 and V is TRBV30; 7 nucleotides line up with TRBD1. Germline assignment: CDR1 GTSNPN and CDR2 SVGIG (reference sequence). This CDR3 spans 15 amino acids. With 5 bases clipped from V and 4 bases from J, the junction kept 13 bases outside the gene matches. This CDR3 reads CAWGVNRGWVTEAFF. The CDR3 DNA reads TGTGCCTGGGGAGTAAACAGGGGCTGGGTCACTGAAGCTTTCTTT.

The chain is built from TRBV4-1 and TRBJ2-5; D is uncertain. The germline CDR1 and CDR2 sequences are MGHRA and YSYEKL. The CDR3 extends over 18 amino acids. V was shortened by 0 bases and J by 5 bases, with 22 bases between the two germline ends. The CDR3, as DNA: TGCGCCAGCAGCCAAGAAGCCCCGGATGTTTTTGGTTGGGAGACCCAGTACTTC. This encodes CASSQEAPDVFGWETQYF.

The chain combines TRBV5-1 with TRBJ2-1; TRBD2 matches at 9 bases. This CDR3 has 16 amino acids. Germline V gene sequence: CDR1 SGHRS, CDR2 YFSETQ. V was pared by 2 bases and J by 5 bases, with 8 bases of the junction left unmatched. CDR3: CASSFGAGGWNNEQFF. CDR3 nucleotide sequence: TGCGCCAGCAGCTTTGGGGCGGGAGGGTGGAACAATGAGCAGTTCTTC.

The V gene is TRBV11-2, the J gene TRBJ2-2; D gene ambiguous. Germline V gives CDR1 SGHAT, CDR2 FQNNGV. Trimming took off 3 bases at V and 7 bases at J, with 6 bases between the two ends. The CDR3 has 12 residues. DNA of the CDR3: TGTGCCAGCAGCTTCGGAATCGGGGAGCTGTTTTTT. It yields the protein CASSFGIGELFF.

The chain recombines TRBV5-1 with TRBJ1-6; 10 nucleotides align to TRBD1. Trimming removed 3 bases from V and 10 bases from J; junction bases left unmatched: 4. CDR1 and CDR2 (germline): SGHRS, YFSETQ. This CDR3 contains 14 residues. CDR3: CASSYPGQGSPLHF. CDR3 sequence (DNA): TGCGCCAGCAGCTATCCGGGACAGGGGTCACCCCTCCACTTT.

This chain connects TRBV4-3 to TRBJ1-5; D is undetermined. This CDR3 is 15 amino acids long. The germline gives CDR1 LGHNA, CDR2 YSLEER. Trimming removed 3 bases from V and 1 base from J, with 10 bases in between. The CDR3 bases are TGCGCCAGCAGCCAGGTAATGGGGAGCAATCAGCCCCAGCATTTT. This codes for CASSQVMGSNQPQHF.

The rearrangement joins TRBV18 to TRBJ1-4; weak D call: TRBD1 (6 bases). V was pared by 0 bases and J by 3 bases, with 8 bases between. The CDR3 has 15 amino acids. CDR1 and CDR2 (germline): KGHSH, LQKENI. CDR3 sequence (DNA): TGTGCCAGCTCACCACCGGACAGATCTAATGAAAAACTGTTTTTT. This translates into CASSPPDRSNEKLFF.

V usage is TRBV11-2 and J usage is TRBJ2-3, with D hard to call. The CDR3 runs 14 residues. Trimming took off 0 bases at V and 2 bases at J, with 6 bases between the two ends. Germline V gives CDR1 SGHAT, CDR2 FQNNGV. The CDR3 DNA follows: TGTGCCAGCAGCTTAGATCCTAACACAGATACGCAGTATTTT. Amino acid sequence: CASSLDPNTDTQYF.

DNA of the CDR3: TGTGCCAGCAGCTTCGAAGGGACAGGTGGAAACACCATATATTTT. It yields the protein CASSFEGTGGNTIYF. J is TRBJ1-3 and V is TRBV11-2, with 8 bases identical to TRBD1. After removal of 3 bases from V and 3 bases from J, the junction contained 4 bases not matched to a gene. The CDR3 consists of 15 residues. Looked up from germline, CDR1 is SGHAT and CDR2 is FQNNGV. The complete variable domain, with remaining parts taken from reference TRBV11-2 and TRBJ1-3, reads EAGVAQSPRYKIIEKRQSVAFWCNPISGHATLYWYQQILGQGPKLLIQFQNNGVVDDSQLPKDRFSAERLKGVDSTLKIQPAKLEDSAVYLCASSFEGTGGNTIYFGEGSWLTVV.

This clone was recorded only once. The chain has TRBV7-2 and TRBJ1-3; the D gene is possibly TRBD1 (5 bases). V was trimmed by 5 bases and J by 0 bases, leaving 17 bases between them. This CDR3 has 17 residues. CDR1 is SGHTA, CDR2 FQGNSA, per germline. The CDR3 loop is CASSTTVLFSSGNTIYF. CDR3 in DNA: TGTGCCAGCAGCACGACAGTCCTTTTTTCCTCTGGAAACACCATATATTTT.

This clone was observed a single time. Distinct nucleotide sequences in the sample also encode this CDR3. In DNA, the CDR3 is TGTGCCAGCAGTTACGTCGGCTACGAGCAGTACTTC. It is translated as CASSYVGYEQYF. This chain connects TRBV6-6 to TRBJ2-7; no clear D gene. V was cut by 2 bases and J by 3 bases, with 5 bases left in between. The CDR3 sequence is 12 residues long. From germline, CDR1 is MNHNY and CDR2 SVGAGI (reference sequence).

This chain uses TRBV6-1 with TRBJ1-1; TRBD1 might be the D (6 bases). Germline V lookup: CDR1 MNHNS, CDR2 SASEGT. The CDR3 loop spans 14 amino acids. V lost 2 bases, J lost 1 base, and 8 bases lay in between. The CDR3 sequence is CASSEQGTNTEAFF. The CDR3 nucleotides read TGTGCCAGCAGTGAACAGGGGACGAACACTGAAGCTTTCTTT.

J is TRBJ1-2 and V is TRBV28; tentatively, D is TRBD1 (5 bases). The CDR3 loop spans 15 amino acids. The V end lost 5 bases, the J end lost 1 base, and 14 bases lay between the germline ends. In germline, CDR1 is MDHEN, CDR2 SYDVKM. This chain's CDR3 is CASSTSGTLNYGYTF. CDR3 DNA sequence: TGTGCCAGCAGTACCTCGGGGACCCTTAACTATGGCTACACCTTC.

The CDR3 DNA follows: TGTGCCAGCAGCTTAGGGCAGTTTGAAGCTTTCTTT. It translates to CASSLGQFEAFF. The chain joins TRBV7-9 to TRBJ1-1; D is unresolved. Trimming shortened V by 1 base and J by 7 bases, and 7 bases separated the two germline ends. Per the germline V gene, CDR1 is SEHNR and CDR2 is FQNEAQ (reference sequence). The CDR3 consists of 12 residues.

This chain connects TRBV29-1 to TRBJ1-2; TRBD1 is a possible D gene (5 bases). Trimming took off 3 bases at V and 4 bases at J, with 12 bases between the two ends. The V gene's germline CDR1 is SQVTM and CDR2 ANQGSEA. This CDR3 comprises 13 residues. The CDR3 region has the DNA TGCAGCGTTGAGGGGGGAACTCGCTATGGCTACACCTTC. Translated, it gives CSVEGGTRYGYTF.

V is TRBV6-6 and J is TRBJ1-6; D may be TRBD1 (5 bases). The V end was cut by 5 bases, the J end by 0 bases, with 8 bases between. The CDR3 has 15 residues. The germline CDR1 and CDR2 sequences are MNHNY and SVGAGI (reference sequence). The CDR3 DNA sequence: TGTGCCAGCAGTGTTGACAGCTCCTATAATTCACCCCTCCACTTT. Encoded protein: CASSVDSSYNSPLHF.

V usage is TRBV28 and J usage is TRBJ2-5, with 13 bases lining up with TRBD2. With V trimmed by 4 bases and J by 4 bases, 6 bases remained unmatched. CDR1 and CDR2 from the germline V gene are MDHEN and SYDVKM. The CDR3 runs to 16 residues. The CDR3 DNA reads TGTGCCAGCAGTTCCCAGACTAGCGGGAGGTCAGAGACCCAGTACTTC. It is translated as CASSSQTSGRSETQYF.

CDR3 sequence reads: CASSIDQTVPSYEQYF. The CDR3 nucleotides are TGTGCCAGTAGTATAGATCAGACAGTTCCATCCTACGAGCAGTACTTC. This rearrangement joins TRBV19 to TRBJ2-7; a weak D match, TRBD1 (5 bases). The CDR3 covers 16 residues. CDR1 LNHDA and CDR2 SQIVND come from the germline V gene (reference sequence). V lost 0 bases, J lost 1 base, and 13 bases lay in between.

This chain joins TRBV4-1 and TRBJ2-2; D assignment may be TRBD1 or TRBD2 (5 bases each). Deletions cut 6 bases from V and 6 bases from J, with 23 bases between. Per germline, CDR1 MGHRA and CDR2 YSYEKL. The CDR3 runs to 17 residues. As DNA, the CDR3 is TGCGCCAGCAGGATCTTTGGGGGTGTCAGCGGCCCCGGGGAGCTGTTTTTT. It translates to CASRIFGGVSGPGELFF.

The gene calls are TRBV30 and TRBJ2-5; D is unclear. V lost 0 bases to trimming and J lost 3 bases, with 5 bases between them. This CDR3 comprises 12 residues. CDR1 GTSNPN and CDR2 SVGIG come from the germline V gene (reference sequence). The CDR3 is CAWSVVKETQYF. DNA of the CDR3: TGTGCCTGGAGTGTAGTTAAAGAGACCCAGTACTTC.

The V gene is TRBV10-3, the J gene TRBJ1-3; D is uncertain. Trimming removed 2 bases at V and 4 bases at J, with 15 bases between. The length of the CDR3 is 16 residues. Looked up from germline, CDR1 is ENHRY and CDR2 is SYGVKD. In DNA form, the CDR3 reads TGTGCCATCAGTGAGCCTACGGATCAGTTGGGAAACACCATATATTTT. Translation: CAISEPTDQLGNTIYF.

CDR3 sequence: CASGLVRDRAGTEAFF. CDR3 coding DNA: TGTGCTAGTGGTTTGGTACGAGACAGGGCAGGCACTGAAGCTTTCTTT. V usage is TRBV12-5 and J usage is TRBJ1-1, with 7 bases lining up with TRBD1. Germline V gene sequence: CDR1 LGHNT, CDR2 FRNRAP. CDR3 length: 16 residues. The V segment lost 0 bases and the J segment 4 bases; nucleotides outside the gene matches: 8.

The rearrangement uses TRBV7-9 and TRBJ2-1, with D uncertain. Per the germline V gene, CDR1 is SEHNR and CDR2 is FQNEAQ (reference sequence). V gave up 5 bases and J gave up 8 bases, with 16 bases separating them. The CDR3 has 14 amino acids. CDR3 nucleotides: TGTGCCAGCAGCCCCCAATCGGTTGGCGATGAGCAGTTCTTC. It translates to CASSPQSVGDEQFF. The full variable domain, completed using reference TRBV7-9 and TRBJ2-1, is DTGVSQNPRHKITKRGQNVTFRCDPISEHNRLYWYRQTLGQGPEFLTYFQNEAQLEKSRLLSDRFSAERPKGSFSTLEIQRTEQGDSAMYLCASSPQSVGDEQFFGPGTRLTVL.

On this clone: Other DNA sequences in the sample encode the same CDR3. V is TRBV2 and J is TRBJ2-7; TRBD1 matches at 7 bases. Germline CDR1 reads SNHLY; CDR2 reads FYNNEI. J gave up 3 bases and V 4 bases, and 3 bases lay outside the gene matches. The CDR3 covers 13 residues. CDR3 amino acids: CASSGQGVYEQYF. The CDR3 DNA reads TGTGCCAGCAGTGGACAGGGAGTCTACGAGCAGTACTTC. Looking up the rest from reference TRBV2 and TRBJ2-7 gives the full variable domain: EPEVTQTPSHQVTQMGQEVILRCVPISNHLYFYWYRQILGQKVEFLVSFYNNEISEKSEIFDDQFSVERPDGSNFTLKIRSTKLEDSAMYFCASSGQGVYEQYFGPGTRLTVT.